A single sample gave rise to the 29 T cell receptor beta chains below, sequenced in a study of cytomegalovirus exposure and HLA in healthy donors. The PCR was carried out with 60 Vbeta primers and 13 Jbeta primers. Using immunoSEQ multiplex PCR, the repertoire was profiled, and TCRdb retains in-frame clones only, with some absent. The table records 110,000 to 150,000 clones, 70% to 80% of them present only once. The sample comprised PBMCs. The receptor set was obtained from a woman aged 55-70 years in good health and CMV-seropositive.

A single count supports this clone. The chain is built from TRBV28 and TRBJ1-3; D not certain. V was trimmed by 4 bases and J by 9 bases, leaving 10 bases between them. Germline assignment: CDR1 MDHEN and CDR2 SYDVKM. The CDR3 totals 12 residues. The CDR3 is CASSWAEGTIYF. CDR3 DNA sequence: TGTGCCAGCAGTTGGGCCGAAGGCACCATATATTTT.

The rearrangement joins TRBV19 to TRBJ2-4, with D maybe TRBD1 (6 bases). CDR3 size: 16 residues. The V end was cut by 5 bases, the J end by 0 bases, with 14 bases between. Looked up from germline, CDR1 is LNHDA and CDR2 is SQIVND (reference sequence). As DNA, the CDR3 is TGTGCCAGTAGTGCCACAGGGACACTAGCCAAAAACATTCAGTACTTC. Translation: CASSATGTLAKNIQYF.

This clone showed up just a few times. This rearrangement joins TRBV6-5 to TRBJ1-2; 11 bases match TRBD1. V was clipped by 6 bases and J by 4 bases; unmatched bases: 4. The CDR3 contains 14 residues. Germline V lookup: CDR1 MNHEY, CDR2 SVGAGI. CDR3 in amino acids: CASREGQGAYGYTF. The CDR3 region has the DNA TGTGCCAGCAGGGAAGGACAGGGGGCCTATGGCTACACCTTC.

V gene TRBV6-5 combines with J gene TRBJ1-1; D gene uncertain. Germline lookup yields CDR1 MNHEY and CDR2 SVGAGI. V lost 0 bases, J lost 1 base, and 6 bases lay in between. This CDR3 is built from 14 residues. CDR3 protein: CASSYSGRNTEAFF. CDR3 sequence (DNA): TGTGCCAGCAGTTACTCGGGGAGGAACACTGAAGCTTTCTTT.

The V and J genes are TRBV19 and TRBJ1-5, with D unresolved. The CDR3 has 13 residues. Germline V gene lookup returns CDR1 LNHDA and CDR2 SQIVND (reference sequence). V shed 5 bases and J shed 7 bases, with 12 bases lying between them. In nucleotides, the CDR3 is TGTGCCAGTAGTCCAGAGGGTTTCCAGCCCCAGCATTTT. Translation gives CASSPEGFQPQHF.

This clone was seen a handful of times. The chain carries TRBV18 and TRBJ2-5; possible D gene TRBD1, 6 bases. This CDR3 has 12 residues. Germline assignment: CDR1 KGHSH and CDR2 LQKENI. The V end lost 8 bases, the J end lost 2 bases, and 9 bases lay between the germline ends. The CDR3 DNA is TGTGCCAGCGCGGACAGTCAAGAGACCCAGTACTTC. Encoded protein: CASADSQETQYF.

This clone was picked up one time. The chain uses TRBV4-2 and TRBJ1-2; 10 bases align to TRBD1. Trimming took 4 bases from V and 4 from J; bases not matched to a gene: 12. CDR3 length: 17 residues. Germline lookup yields CDR1 LGHNA and CDR2 YNFKEQ. CDR3 sequence reads: CASSRGTGEITGYGYTF. The CDR3 DNA follows: TGTGCCAGCAGCCGCGGGACAGGGGAGATTACTGGCTATGGCTACACCTTC.

V is TRBV30 and J is TRBJ2-2; 9 bases fit TRBD1. The V and J ends lost 0 bases and 3 bases, in that order; junction bases with no gene match: 5. The CDR3 has 16 residues. Germline CDR1 GTSNPN, CDR2 SVGIG (reference sequence). The chain's CDR3 is CAWSVPGTGYTGELFF. For the CDR3, the DNA is TGTGCCTGGAGTGTACCGGGGACAGGGTACACCGGGGAGCTGTTTTTT.

The chain uses TRBV15 and TRBJ2-7; maybe TRBD1 (5 bases). The CDR3 is 15 residues long. Trimming shortened V by 5 bases and J by 1 base, and 15 bases separated the two germline ends. Germline V lookup: CDR1 LNHNV, CDR2 YYDKDF (reference sequence). In nucleotides, the CDR3 is TGTGCCACCAGCCCTTACAAAGACAGTTCCTACGAGCAGTACTTC. Protein sequence: CATSPYKDSSYEQYF.

DNA for the CDR3: TGTGCCAGCAGCTTGGGAGGAGGTGAAAAACTGTTTTTT. It specifies CASSLGGGEKLFF. The chain has TRBV5-4 and TRBJ1-4; D gene unclear. This CDR3 comprises 13 residues. The germline V gene has CDR1 SGHNT and CDR2 YYREEE (reference sequence). The germline V and J ends were trimmed by 0 bases and 7 bases, with 7 bases remaining between them.

The chain combines TRBV10-3 with TRBJ2-7; the D is unclear. Per the germline V gene, CDR1 is ENHRY and CDR2 is SYGVKD. Trimming pared 6 bases from V and 2 bases from J, leaving 8 bases between. The CDR3 totals 12 residues. CDR3 loop: CAISSLTYEQYF. For the CDR3, the DNA is TGTGCCATCAGCTCCCTAACCTACGAGCAGTACTTC.

V is TRBV5-6 and J is TRBJ2-1; the match to TRBD1 covers 8 bases. Unmatched junction bases numbered 7, after V lost 5 bases and J lost 0 bases. CDR1 is SGHDT and CDR2 is YYEEEE in the germline V gene. The CDR3 has 16 amino acids. The CDR3 DNA is TGTGCCAGCAGTTTCGGGACAGGCGACTCCTACAATGAGCAGTTCTTC. Translating it yields CASSFGTGDSYNEQFF.

This clone turned up a few times. The sample carries other DNA sequences with the same CDR3. The chain couples TRBV9 to TRBJ1-1, with no clear D. This CDR3 region has 13 residues. The V end was cut by 0 bases, the J end by 1 base, with 4 bases between. The germline V gene encodes CDR1 SGDLS and CDR2 YYNGEE. CDR3 residues: CASSVEQNTEAFF. CDR3 nucleotide sequence: TGTGCCAGCAGCGTAGAACAGAACACTGAAGCTTTCTTT.

The V gene is TRBV5-4, the J gene TRBJ1-1; 8 positions agree with TRBD1. The J segment lost 1 base and the V segment lost 4 bases, leaving 12 bases of the junction unmatched. Germline assignment: CDR1 SGHNT and CDR2 YYREEE (reference sequence). CDR3 length: 17 residues. CDR3 sequence reads: CASSPGGRQGQNTEAFF. CDR3 nucleotides: TGTGCCAGCAGCCCGGGGGGAAGACAGGGGCAGAACACTGAAGCTTTCTTT.

J is TRBJ2-7 and V is TRBV18; a possible D gene is TRBD2 (5 bases). The CDR3 extends over 14 amino acids. Germline CDR1 is KGHSH and CDR2 is LQKENI. Trimming removed 2 bases from V and 0 bases from J, with 8 bases in between. CDR3 residues: CASSPIGSSYEQYF. CDR3 bases: TGTGCCAGCTCACCAATAGGGAGCTCCTACGAGCAGTACTTC.

This clone was observed once. The chain recombines TRBV28 with TRBJ1-2, with 8 bases matching TRBD1. Germline V gives CDR1 MDHEN, CDR2 SYDVKM. Unmatched junction bases numbered 13, after V lost 6 bases and J lost 4 bases. The CDR3 sequence is 16 residues long. The CDR3 region is CASSSTGQALVYGYTF. The CDR3 nucleotides are TGTGCCAGCAGCTCCACGGGACAGGCTCTTGTCTATGGCTACACCTTC.

The V and J genes are TRBV15 and TRBJ2-5; D not resolved. V dropped 0 bases and J dropped 7 bases, with 18 bases sitting between them. CDR1 and CDR2 (germline): LNHNV, YYDKDF (reference sequence). The CDR3 is made up of 16 amino acids. Written as DNA, the CDR3 is TGTGCCACCAGCAGAGATCAAAGGCGGCCGTTGGGGACCCAGTACTTC. As protein: CATSRDQRRPLGTQYF.

This chain uses TRBV7-9 with TRBJ2-2; D perhaps matches TRBD1 (6 bases). In germline, CDR1 is SEHNR, CDR2 FQNEAQ (reference sequence). V was pared by 3 bases and J by 7 bases, with 12 bases between. This CDR3 has 14 residues. The CDR3 is CASSFDRKNGELFF. The CDR3, as DNA: TGTGCCAGCAGCTTTGACAGGAAGAACGGGGAGCTGTTTTTT.

The chain has TRBV25-1 and TRBJ1-2, with D tentatively TRBD1 (6 bases). Germline lookup yields CDR1 MGHDK and CDR2 SYGVNS. This CDR3 is 11 amino acids long. Trimming removed 9 bases at V and 8 bases at J, with 13 bases between. The CDR3 nucleotides are TGTGCCAGTACAGGGTTAGAGGGCTACACCTTC. Translation gives CASTGLEGYTF.

The chain uses TRBV4-2 and TRBJ1-6; 8 bases fit TRBD1. After removal of 0 bases from V and 7 bases from J, the junction contained 5 bases not matched to a gene. This CDR3 comprises 16 residues. Germline assignment: CDR1 LGHNA and CDR2 YNFKEQ. The CDR3 DNA reads as TGTGCCAGCAGCCAAGATGGGCAGGGGGCGAATTCACCCCTCCACTTT. This codes for CASSQDGQGANSPLHF.

This chain links TRBV2 with TRBJ2-1; 9 bases line up with TRBD2. The CDR3 extends over 14 amino acids. From germline, CDR1 is SNHLY and CDR2 FYNNEI. V was clipped by 6 bases and J by 3 bases; unmatched bases: 3. CDR3: CASSGSGSYNEQFF. CDR3 coding DNA: TGTGCCAGCAGCGGTAGCGGGAGCTACAATGAGCAGTTCTTC.

The chain uses TRBV28 and TRBJ1-3; the D is unclear. Deletions cut 4 bases from V and 0 bases from J, with 10 bases between. This CDR3 has 15 amino acids. Per germline, CDR1 MDHEN and CDR2 SYDVKM. The CDR3 DNA sequence: TGTGCCAGCAGTTCGACTCCTCGCTCTGGAAACACCATATATTTT. As protein: CASSSTPRSGNTIYF.

J is TRBJ1-2 and V is TRBV12-5, with D unclear. The CDR3 spans 13 residues. Trimming left V 4 bases short and J 5 bases short, with 11 bases between. The germline gives CDR1 LGHNT, CDR2 FRNRAP. As DNA, the CDR3 is TGTGCTAGTGGTTCGTCGACGGAGTATGGCTACACCTTC. Translated: CASGSSTEYGYTF.

This chain connects TRBV28 to TRBJ2-7; D is unclear. The germline V gene has CDR1 MDHEN and CDR2 SYDVKM. The CDR3 runs 13 residues. Trimming stripped 6 bases from V and 0 bases from J, with 9 bases between. The DNA of the CDR3 is TGTGCCAGCAGCCTACCCCGCTCCTACGAGCAGTACTTC. This gives the protein CASSLPRSYEQYF.

The genes are TRBV28 and TRBJ1-2, with 7 bases fitting TRBD1. The CDR3 has 15 residues. V shed 5 bases, J shed 8 bases, and the junction held 14 bases outside the gene matches. Per the germline V gene, CDR1 is MDHEN and CDR2 is SYDVKM. The CDR3 nucleotides are TGTGCCAGCAGTCCAAGTCCGGGCAGGGGGTTAGGCTACACCTTC. Encoded protein: CASSPSPGRGLGYTF.

This clone was detected only a few times. The chain has TRBV5-1 and TRBJ2-7; 13 nucleotides line up with TRBD2. The ends lost 4 bases at V and 1 base at J; junction bases unmatched: 5. This CDR3 is 16 amino acids long. Germline V gene lookup returns CDR1 SGHRS and CDR2 YFSETQ. CDR3 coding DNA: TGCGCCAGCAGCCCCCGGACTAGCGGGGGATCCTACGAGCAGTACTTC. It encodes CASSPRTSGGSYEQYF.

The rearrangement joins TRBV5-1 to TRBJ1-3; 7 bases are shared with TRBD1. The CDR3 totals 16 residues. With V trimmed by 0 bases and J by 3 bases, 6 bases remained unmatched. CDR1 is SGHRS and CDR2 is YFSETQ in the germline V gene. The CDR3 DNA is TGCGCCAGCAGCTTGGATACAGGGGTGGTTGGAAACACCATATATTTT. Protein sequence: CASSLDTGVVGNTIYF.

The gene calls are TRBV2 and TRBJ2-2, with unresolved D. From germline, CDR1 is SNHLY and CDR2 FYNNEI. The V end lost 5 bases, the J end lost 2 bases, and 12 bases lay between the germline ends. CDR3 length equals 15 residues. This chain's CDR3 is CASSSGTGNTGELFF. The CDR3, as DNA: TGTGCCAGCAGTTCCGGTACGGGTAACACCGGGGAGCTGTTTTTT.

The V gene is TRBV27, the J gene TRBJ2-7; TRBD1 matches 10 bases. The ends lost 6 bases at V and 6 bases at J; junction bases unmatched: 5. Looked up from germline, CDR1 is MNHEY and CDR2 is SMNVEV (reference sequence). The CDR3 totals 13 residues. The CDR3, as DNA: TGTGCCAGCAGACCGACAGGGGGCGCCGAGCAGTACTTC. Translation gives CASRPTGGAEQYF.